A single sample gave rise to the 3 T cell receptor beta chains below, sequenced in a study of blood T cell repertoires in COVID-19. The data were produced by immunoSEQ multiplex PCR, yet TCRdb's version contains in-frame clones alone and is incomplete. The sample yields roughly 380,000 clones, approximately 89% seen once. Sequenced sample: peripheral blood. The receptors come from a woman between 40 and 50 years old with COVID-19, enrolled during active disease.

The gene calls are TRBV7-8 and TRBJ2-7; 8 bases are a match to TRBD1. The CDR3 loop spans 16 amino acids. The junction had 8 bases not matched to a gene; V was cut back by 3 bases and J by 1 base. Germline CDR1 SGHVS, CDR2 FQNEAQ. The CDR3 bases are TGTGCCAGCAGCTTCCTAGGGGACAGGATGTCCTACGAGCAGTACTTC. Protein sequence: CASSFLGDRMSYEQYF.

The chain recombines TRBV6-5 with TRBJ1-1; TRBD1 is a possible D gene (5 bases). The ends were cut back, 0 bases at V and 4 bases at J, with 12 bases in the middle. This CDR3 is built from 15 residues. Germline CDR1 reads MNHEY; CDR2 reads SVGAGI. The CDR3 sequence: CASSYSNQGGTEAFF. The CDR3 DNA reads TGTGCCAGCAGTTACTCTAATCAGGGTGGCACTGAAGCTTTCTTT.

The J gene is TRBJ2-5, the V gene TRBV2; the match to TRBD1 covers 8 bases. This CDR3 has 13 amino acids. J was trimmed by 5 bases and V by 8 bases; bases with no gene match: 7. Looked up from germline, CDR1 is SNHLY and CDR2 is FYNNEI. CDR3 loop: CASRPGGWETQYF. DNA for the CDR3: TGTGCCAGCCGTCCAGGGGGCTGGGAGACCCAGTACTTC.